This T cell receptor beta chain emerged from a study of graft-versus-host responses after intestinal transplantation. Generated by immunoSEQ multiplex PCR, the TCRdb table keeps only in-frame clones and is missing some. Among 5,500 to 6,500 clones, roughly 20% were seen once, and the ten largest hold just over 5.5%. Germline lookup yields CDR1 MNHNY and CDR2 SVGAGI (reference sequence). Trimming left V 6 bases short and J 5 bases short, with 14 bases between. The length of the CDR3 is 14 residues. This clone was observed a few times. Responders labeled with CFSE (approximately 200,000) were plated with approximately 200,000 irradiated, violet-dye-labeled stimulators.

The sample was alloreactive CD4+ T cells from a mixed lymphocyte reaction culture, taken before transplantation. Subset specified: CFSE-low proliferating T cells sorted from roughly six-day pre-transplant mixed lymphocyte reaction (GvH or HvG direction). The source of this sequence is a human patient who was an organ donor for intestinal transplantation. This chain uses TRBV6-6 with TRBJ1-5, with a weak D call TRBD1 (5 bases). CDR3 DNA: TGTGCCAGCAGCAGGAGCAGGGTTTATCAGCCCCAGCATTTT. Translation gives CASSRSRVYQPQHF.